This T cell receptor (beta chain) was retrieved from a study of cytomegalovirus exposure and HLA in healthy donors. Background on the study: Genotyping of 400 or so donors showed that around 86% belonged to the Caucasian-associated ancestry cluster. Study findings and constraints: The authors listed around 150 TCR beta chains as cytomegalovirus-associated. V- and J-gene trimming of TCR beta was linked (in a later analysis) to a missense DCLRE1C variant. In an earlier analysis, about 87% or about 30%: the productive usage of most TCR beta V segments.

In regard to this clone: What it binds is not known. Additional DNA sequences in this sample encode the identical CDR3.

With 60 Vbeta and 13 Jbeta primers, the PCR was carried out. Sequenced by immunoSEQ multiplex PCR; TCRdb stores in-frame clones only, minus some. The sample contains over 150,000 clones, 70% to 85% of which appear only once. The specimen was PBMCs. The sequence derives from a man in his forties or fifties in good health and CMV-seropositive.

The CDR3 DNA reads TGTGCCAGCAGTCCGACTAGCGGGGGCCAAGAGACCCAGTACTTC. Its translation: CASSPTSGGQETQYF. The chain combines TRBV7-2 with TRBJ2-5; 12 bases match TRBD2. Germline CDR1 reads SGHTA; CDR2 reads FQGNSA. This CDR3 is built from 15 residues. V lost 6 bases to trimming and J lost 1 base; unmatched junction nucleotides: 3.